The 14 T cell receptor beta chains presented below share a single source sample, sequenced in a study of cytomegalovirus exposure and HLA in healthy donors. The PCR ran on 60 Vbeta and 13 Jbeta primers. The table came from immunoSEQ multiplex PCR; TCRdb's copy has only in-frame clones and leaves some out. The specimen's table records tens of thousands of clones. The source material was PBMCs. These receptor sequences come from a woman younger than 45 in good health and CMV-seronegative.

The chain links TRBV4-2 to TRBJ2-2; 7 bases match TRBD2. Germline V CDR1 and CDR2: LGHNA, YNFKEQ. This CDR3 contains 16 residues. The junction had 7 bases not matched to a gene; V was cut back by 2 bases and J by 4 bases. The CDR3 nucleotides read TGTGCCAGCAGCCAAAATAGCGGGTGGGGCACCGGGGAGCTGTTTTTT. The encoded protein is CASSQNSGWGTGELFF.

V usage is TRBV30 and J usage is TRBJ1-3; D is undetermined. Trimming shortened V by 3 bases and J by 3 bases, and 6 bases separated the two germline ends. Germline V lookup: CDR1 GTSNPN, CDR2 SVGIG (reference sequence). This CDR3 spans 12 amino acids. The CDR3 here is CAWRSDGNTIYF. CDR3 nucleotides: TGTGCCTGGAGGAGCGATGGAAACACCATATATTTT.

V usage is TRBV7-2 and J usage is TRBJ1-1; possibly TRBD1 for D (5 bases). V was shortened by 3 bases and J by 1 base, with 9 bases between the two germline ends. This CDR3 is 14 amino acids long. Germline V gene lookup returns CDR1 SGHTA and CDR2 FQGNSA. The CDR3 region is CASSFGRGNTEAFF. Here the CDR3 DNA reads TGTGCCAGCAGCTTTGGTAGGGGGAACACTGAAGCTTTCTTT.

This chain connects TRBV2 to TRBJ2-3; TRBD2 aligns across 7 bases. With 6 bases clipped from V and 4 bases from J, the junction kept 4 bases outside the gene matches. Germline CDR1 SNHLY, CDR2 FYNNEI. The CDR3 extends over 13 amino acids. In DNA form, the CDR3 reads TGTGCCAGCAGACCGGGAGGTCCAGATACGCAGTATTTT. This translates into CASRPGGPDTQYF.

This chain links TRBV5-1 with TRBJ2-1; no reliable D call. The CDR3 contains 16 residues. The V gene lost 0 bases and the J gene lost 4 bases, with 14 bases spanning the gap. Germline V gene data show CDR1 as SGHRS and CDR2 as YFSETQ. This CDR3 reads CASSLDSLQLYNEQFF. In DNA form, the CDR3 reads TGCGCCAGCAGCTTGGACTCCCTACAACTATACAATGAGCAGTTCTTC.

The chain employs TRBV27 and TRBJ1-1, with D possibly matching TRBD1 (5 bases). V lost 5 bases and J 7 bases, leaving 11 bases between the germline ends. The CDR3 consists of 12 residues. Germline V gives CDR1 MNHEY, CDR2 SMNVEV (reference sequence). CDR3 loop: CASSTDSGEAFF. CDR3 bases: TGTGCCAGCAGTACCGACAGTGGTGAAGCTTTCTTT.

The rearrangement uses TRBV2 and TRBJ2-7, with 7 bases that match TRBD2. CDR3 size: 16 residues. The trim removed 7 bases at V and 0 bases at J, leaving 12 bases unmatched. CDR1 and CDR2 (germline): SNHLY, FYNNEI. The CDR3 reads CASNSGALGGSYEQYF. DNA for the CDR3: TGTGCCAGCAACAGCGGGGCTCTTGGCGGCTCCTACGAGCAGTACTTC.

The rearrangement links TRBV27 to TRBJ2-7; D is undetermined. The CDR3 is 13 amino acids. Trimming left V 2 bases short and J 3 bases short, with 8 bases between. The V gene's germline CDR1 is MNHEY and CDR2 SMNVEV (reference sequence). CDR3 nucleotide sequence: TGTGCCAGCAGTTTAGGTCGAGTCTACGAGCAGTACTTC. It is translated as CASSLGRVYEQYF.

This chain connects TRBV19 to TRBJ2-1; possible D gene TRBD2, 5 bases. V was clipped by 1 base and J by 5 bases, with 9 bases between them. Germline CDR1 and CDR2: LNHDA and SQIVND (reference sequence). This CDR3 is 14 amino acids long. CDR3 amino acids: CASSIGGSNNEQFF. The DNA of the CDR3 is TGTGCCAGTAGTATAGGAGGGTCGAACAATGAGCAGTTCTTC.

The chain links TRBV7-9 to TRBJ2-7; TRBD2 might be the D (6 bases). V was pared by 5 bases and J by 7 bases, with 9 bases between. This CDR3 region has 11 residues. CDR1 is SEHNR, CDR2 FQNEAQ, per germline (reference sequence). CDR3 protein: CASSRETEQYF. The CDR3, as DNA: TGTGCCAGCAGCCGGGAGACAGAGCAGTACTTC.

This chain uses TRBV6-5 with TRBJ1-2, with 9 nucleotides matching TRBD1. The CDR3 spans 15 residues. The germline V gene encodes CDR1 MNHEY and CDR2 SVGAGI. Trimming removed 6 bases from V and 3 bases from J; junction bases left unmatched: 8. The CDR3 DNA sequence: TGTGCCAGCAGCCGGGGACAGGGAGGAGACTATGGCTACACCTTC. Translated, it gives CASSRGQGGDYGYTF.

V gene TRBV19 combines with J gene TRBJ1-1; 7 bases map to TRBD1. The CDR3 runs to 12 residues. Germline values: CDR1 LNHDA, CDR2 SQIVND (reference sequence). V was clipped by 4 bases and J by 10 bases; unmatched bases: 6. In DNA, the CDR3 is TGTGCCAGTAGTAAACGGGACAGTCGAGCTTTCTTT. Translated: CASSKRDSRAFF.

The chain is built from TRBV27 and TRBJ1-1; tentatively, D is TRBD1 (5 bases). Germline values: CDR1 MNHEY, CDR2 SMNVEV (reference sequence). The CDR3 sequence is 15 residues long. With 4 bases removed from V and 1 base from J, the gap between germline ends came to 13 bases. The DNA for the CDR3 is TGTGCCAGCAGTTCAGGGTTATTGGGGAACACTGAAGCTTTCTTT. Amino acid sequence: CASSSGLLGNTEAFF.

The chain is built from TRBV29-1 and TRBJ2-7, with D possibly matching TRBD2 (6 bases). V gave up 4 bases and J gave up 7 bases, with 26 bases separating them. The CDR3 consists of 16 residues. Germline loops: CDR1 SQVTM, CDR2 ANQGSEA. The CDR3 nucleotides are TGCAGCGTTGTTGGGCTGACGGGAGCGCTTTTTGGAGAGCAGTACTTC. This translates into CSVVGLTGALFGEQYF.